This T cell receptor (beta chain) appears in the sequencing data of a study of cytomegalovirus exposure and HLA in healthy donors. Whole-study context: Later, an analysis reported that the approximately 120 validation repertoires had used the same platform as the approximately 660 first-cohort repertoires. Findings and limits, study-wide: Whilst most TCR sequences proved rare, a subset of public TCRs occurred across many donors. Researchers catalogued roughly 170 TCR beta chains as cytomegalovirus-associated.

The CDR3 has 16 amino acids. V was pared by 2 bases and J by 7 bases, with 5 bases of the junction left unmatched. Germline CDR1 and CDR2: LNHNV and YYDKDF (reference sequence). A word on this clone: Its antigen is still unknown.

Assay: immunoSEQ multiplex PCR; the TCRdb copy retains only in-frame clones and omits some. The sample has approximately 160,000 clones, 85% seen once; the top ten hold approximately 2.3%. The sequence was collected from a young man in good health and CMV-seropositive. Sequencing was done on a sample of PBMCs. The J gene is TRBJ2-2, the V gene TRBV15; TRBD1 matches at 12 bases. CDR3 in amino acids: CATSRTGTGGYGELFF. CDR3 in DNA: TGTGCCACCAGCAGAACCGGGACAGGGGGCTACGGGGAGCTGTTTTTT.